These T cell receptor beta chains were read from a single sample in a study of glioma-infiltrating T cells. Each CDR3 protein is one row after TCRdb ran MiXCR on the multiplex PCR reads. This sample has fewer than 90,000 distinct CDR3 sequences, with less than 30% found just once. Sequencing was carried out using glioma tissue, nonneoplastic brain tissue, or PBMCs (not recorded which). These receptors all stem from a human donor with low-grade glioma or glioblastoma, undergoing nonglioma brain surgery, or in good health (not recorded which). CDR3s include the opening cysteine and the closing phenylalanine or tryptophan. Clone size is given for some rows only: seen once, a few or many times, or a class if the clone is expanded.

J gene	V gene	clone size	CDR3 protein
TRBJ2-3	TRBV6-1	many	CASSPRGRGGGTDTQYF
TRBJ1-3	TRBV5-4	.	CASSGQGTGNTIYF
TRBJ1-5	TRBV6-1	many	CASREGGGLAQHF
TRBJ1-1	TRBV15	medium-sized	CATSREEGMGTEAFF
TRBJ2-7	TRBV29-1	few	CSVELARSGEQYF
TRBJ1-1	TRBV6-2/TRBV6-3	many	CASSTTPTGPTEAFF
TRBJ2-1	TRBV4-1	.	CASSQYRGTYNEQFF
TRBJ2-7	TRBV7-6	.	CASSSGLLYEQYF
TRBJ2-5	TRBV3-1	.	CASGVAGPSTQYF
TRBJ2-7	TRBV18	few	CASSPRQPGLANEQYF
TRBJ1-2	TRBV27	many	CASSSQTGYFYGYTF
TRBJ1-6	TRBV19	.	CASSIGGYNSPLHF
TRBJ2-5	TRBV29-1	.	CSVALGQGMSGQYF
TRBJ1-5	TRBV6-6	many	CASSYSGVRPNRAHQPQHF
TRBJ2-3	TRBV19	few	CASSITPGQIRQLDTQYF
TRBJ2-7	TRBV6-1	many	CASKASSYEQYF
TRBJ2-7	TRBV3-1	many	CASSQVGTSHEQYF
TRBJ2-1	TRBV6-5	.	CALSSISFGVYNEPFF
TRBJ2-7	TRBV19	.	CASSAVTTGLYEQYF
TRBJ2-7	TRBV4-2	many	CASSQDVATHYEQYF
TRBJ2-2	TRBV5-6	.	CASTWDRRRTGELFF
TRBJ2-7	TRBV14	.	CASRLLVTNEQYF
TRBJ2-2	TRBV5-1	once	CASSRDRVNTGELFF
TRBJ2-5	TRBV7-7	many	CASSFGLVMSQETQYF
TRBJ1-1	TRBV6-1	many	CASTLGHLNTEAFF
TRBJ2-1	TRBV12-3/TRBV12-4	.	CASSLDRVPYNEQFF
TRBJ1-5	TRBV27	medium-sized	CASSRQPSQPQHF
TRBJ1-5	TRBV11-2	.	CASRLQGYSNQPQHF
TRBJ2-5	TRBV20-1	many	CSASWGVTQYF
TRBJ2-7	TRBV5-1	.	CASSLRQGRYEQYF
TRBJ2-7	TRBV4-3	.	CASSQGLAASYEQYF
TRBJ2-1	TRBV7-2	.	CTSSLAGTTKQFF
TRBJ2-5	TRBV6-2/TRBV6-3	.	CASSYQTPQETQYF
TRBJ1-6	TRBV20-1	medium-sized	CSATFDSQRQYNSPLHF
TRBJ1-1	TRBV14	few	CASSHGTGTLILNTEAFF
TRBJ2-1	TRBV6-1	many	CASPLSGTSGGSYNEQFF
TRBJ1-2	TRBV29-1	many	CSARDRGDYGYTF
TRBJ1-2	TRBV12-3/TRBV12-4	many	CASSFWTGNYGYTF
TRBJ2-1	TRBV20-1	many	CSALYGQTYNEQFF